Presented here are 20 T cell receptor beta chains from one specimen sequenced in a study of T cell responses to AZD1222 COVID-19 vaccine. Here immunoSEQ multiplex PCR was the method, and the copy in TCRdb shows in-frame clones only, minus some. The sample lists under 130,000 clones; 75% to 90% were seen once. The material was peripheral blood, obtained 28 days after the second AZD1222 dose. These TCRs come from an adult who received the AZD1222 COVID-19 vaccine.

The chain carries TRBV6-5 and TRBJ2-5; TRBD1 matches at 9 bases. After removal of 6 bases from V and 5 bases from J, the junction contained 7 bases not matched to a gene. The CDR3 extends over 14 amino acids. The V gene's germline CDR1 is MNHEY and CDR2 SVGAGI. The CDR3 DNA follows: TGTGCCAGCAGCTACAGGGGGCTCGGGGAGACCCAGTACTTC. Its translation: CASSYRGLGETQYF.

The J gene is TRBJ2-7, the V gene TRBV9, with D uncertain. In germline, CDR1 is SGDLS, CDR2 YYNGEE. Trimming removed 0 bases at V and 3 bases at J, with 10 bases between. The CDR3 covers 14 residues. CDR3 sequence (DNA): TGTGCCAGCAGCGTAGCCAGCAGAGACTACGAGCAGTACTTC. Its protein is CASSVASRDYEQYF. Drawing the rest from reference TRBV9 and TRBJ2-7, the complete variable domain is DSGVTQTPKHLITATGQRVTLRCSPRSGDLSVYWYQQSLDQGLQFLIQYYNGEERAKGNILERFSAQQFPDLHSELNLSSLELGDSALYFCASSVASRDYEQYFGPGTRLTVT.

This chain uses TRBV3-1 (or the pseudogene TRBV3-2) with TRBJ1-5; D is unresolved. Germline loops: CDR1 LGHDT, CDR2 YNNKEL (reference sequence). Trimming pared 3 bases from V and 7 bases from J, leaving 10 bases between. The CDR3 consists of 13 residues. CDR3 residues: CASSQVGGQPQHF. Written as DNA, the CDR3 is TGTGCCAGCAGCCAGGTGGGAGGGCAGCCCCAGCATTTT.

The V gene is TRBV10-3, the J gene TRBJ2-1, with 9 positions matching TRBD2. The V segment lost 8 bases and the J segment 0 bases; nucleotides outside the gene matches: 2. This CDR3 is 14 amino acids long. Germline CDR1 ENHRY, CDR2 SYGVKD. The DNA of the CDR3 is TGTGCCATCGGTAGCGGGAGCTCCTACAATGAGCAGTTCTTC. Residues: CAIGSGSSYNEQFF.

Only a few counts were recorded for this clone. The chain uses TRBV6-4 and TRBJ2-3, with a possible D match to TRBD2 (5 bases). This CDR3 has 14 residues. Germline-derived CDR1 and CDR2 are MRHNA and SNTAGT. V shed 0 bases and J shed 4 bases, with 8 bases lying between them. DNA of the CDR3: TGTGCCAGCAGTGACTCGGCGGGTCCAGATACGCAGTATTTT. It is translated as CASSDSAGPDTQYF.

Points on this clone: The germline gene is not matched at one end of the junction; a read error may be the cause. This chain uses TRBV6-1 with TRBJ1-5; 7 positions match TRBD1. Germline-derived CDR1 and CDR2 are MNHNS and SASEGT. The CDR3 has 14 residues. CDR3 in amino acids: CASREAQGNQPQHF. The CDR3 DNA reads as TGTGCCAGCAGGGAAGCACAGGGGAATCAGCCCCAGCATTTT.

The CDR3 DNA follows: TGTGCCAGCAGTTATTCGGGGACAGGGCAAGAGCAGTACTTC. Translating gives CASSYSGTGQEQYF. The chain couples TRBV6-5 to TRBJ2-7, with 9 bases matching TRBD1. This CDR3 comprises 14 residues. Germline-derived CDR1 and CDR2 are MNHEY and SVGAGI. Unmatched junction bases numbered 7, after V lost 3 bases and J lost 7 bases.

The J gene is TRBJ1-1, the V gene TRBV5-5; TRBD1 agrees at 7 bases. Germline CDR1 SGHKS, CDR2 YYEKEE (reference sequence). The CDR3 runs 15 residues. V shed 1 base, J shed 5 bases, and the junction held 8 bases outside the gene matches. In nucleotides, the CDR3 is TGTGCCAGCAGCTTGCTCCCAGGGGGAGGGACTGAAGCTTTCTTT. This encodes CASSLLPGGGTEAFF.

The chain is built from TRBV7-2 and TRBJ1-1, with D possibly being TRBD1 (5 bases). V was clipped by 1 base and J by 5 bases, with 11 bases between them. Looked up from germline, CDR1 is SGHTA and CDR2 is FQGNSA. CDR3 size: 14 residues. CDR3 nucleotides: TGTGCCAGCAGCTTAGGGGACCGTTGGACTGAAGCTTTCTTT. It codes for CASSLGDRWTEAFF.

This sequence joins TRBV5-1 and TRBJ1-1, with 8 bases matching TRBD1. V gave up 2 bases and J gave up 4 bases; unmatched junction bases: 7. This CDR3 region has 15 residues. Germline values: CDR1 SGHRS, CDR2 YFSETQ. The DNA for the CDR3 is TGCGCCAGCAGCTTATCAGGGGGCACGGTCACTGAAGCTTTCTTT. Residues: CASSLSGGTVTEAFF.

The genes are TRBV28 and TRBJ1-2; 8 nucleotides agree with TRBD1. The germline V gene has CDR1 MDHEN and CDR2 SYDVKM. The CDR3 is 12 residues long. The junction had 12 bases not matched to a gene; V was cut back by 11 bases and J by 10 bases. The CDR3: CAVDRGPGFYTF. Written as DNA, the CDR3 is TGTGCCGTCGACAGGGGACCAGGATTCTACACCTTC.

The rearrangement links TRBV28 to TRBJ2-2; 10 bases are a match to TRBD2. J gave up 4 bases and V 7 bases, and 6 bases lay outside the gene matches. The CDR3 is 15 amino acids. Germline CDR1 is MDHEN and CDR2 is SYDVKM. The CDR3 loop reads CASTPSGRATGELFF. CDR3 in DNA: TGTGCCAGCACCCCAAGCGGGAGGGCCACCGGGGAGCTGTTTTTT.

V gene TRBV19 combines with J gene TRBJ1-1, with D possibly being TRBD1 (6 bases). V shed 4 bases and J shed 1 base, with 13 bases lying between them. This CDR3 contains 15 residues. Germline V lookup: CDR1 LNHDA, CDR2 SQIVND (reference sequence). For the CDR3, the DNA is TGTGCCAGTAGTACCACCGGACAGTCGAACACTGAAGCTTTCTTT. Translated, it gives CASSTTGQSNTEAFF.

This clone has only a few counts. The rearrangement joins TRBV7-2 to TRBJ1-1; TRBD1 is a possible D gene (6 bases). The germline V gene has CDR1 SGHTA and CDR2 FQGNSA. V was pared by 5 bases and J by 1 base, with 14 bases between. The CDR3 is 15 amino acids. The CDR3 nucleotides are TGTGCCAGCAGCCCGGCGTTAGGGGGGAACACTGAAGCTTTCTTT. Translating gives CASSPALGGNTEAFF.

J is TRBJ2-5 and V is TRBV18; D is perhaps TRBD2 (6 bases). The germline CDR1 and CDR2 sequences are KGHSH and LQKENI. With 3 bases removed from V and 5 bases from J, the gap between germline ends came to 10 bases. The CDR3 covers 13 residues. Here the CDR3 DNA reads TGTGCCAGCTCACCGGGACTCGGGGAGACCCAGTACTTC. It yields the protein CASSPGLGETQYF.

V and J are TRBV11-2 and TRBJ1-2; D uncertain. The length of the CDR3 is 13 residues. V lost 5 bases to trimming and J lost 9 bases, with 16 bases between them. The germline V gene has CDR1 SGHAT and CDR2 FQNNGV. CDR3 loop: CASSLSSWERYTF. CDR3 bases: TGTGCCAGCAGCCTCTCTTCATGGGAACGCTACACCTTC.

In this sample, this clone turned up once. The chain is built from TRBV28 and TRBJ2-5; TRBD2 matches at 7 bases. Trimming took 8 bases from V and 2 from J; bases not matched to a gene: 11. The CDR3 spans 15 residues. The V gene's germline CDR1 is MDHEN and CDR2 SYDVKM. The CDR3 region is CASRGTILTQETQYF. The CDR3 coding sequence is TGTGCCAGCCGAGGGACTATCTTAACTCAAGAGACCCAGTACTTC.

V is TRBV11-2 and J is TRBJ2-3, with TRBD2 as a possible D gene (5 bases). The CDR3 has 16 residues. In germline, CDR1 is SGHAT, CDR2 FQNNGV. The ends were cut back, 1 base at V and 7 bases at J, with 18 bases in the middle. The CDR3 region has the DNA TGTGCCAGCAGCTTAGTACTGAGTGGGAGACAAAATACGCAGTATTTT. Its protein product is CASSLVLSGRQNTQYF.

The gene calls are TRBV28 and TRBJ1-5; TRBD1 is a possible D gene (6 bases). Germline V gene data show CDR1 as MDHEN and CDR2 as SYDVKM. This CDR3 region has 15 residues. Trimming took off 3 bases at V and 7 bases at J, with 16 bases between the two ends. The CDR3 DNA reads TGTGCCAGCAGTTTTAGTGCGGGGGCTCAGCAGCCCCAGCATTTT. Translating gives CASSFSAGAQQPQHF.

In DNA form, the CDR3 reads TGCGCCAGCAGCCCCCCGGCGCAAAACATTCAGTACTTC. Translated, it gives CASSPPAQNIQYF. The rearrangement links TRBV4-3 to TRBJ2-4; D gene uncertain. V shed 4 bases and J shed 5 bases, with 9 bases lying between them. The CDR3 is 13 residues long. CDR1 LGHNA and CDR2 YSLEER come from the germline V gene.